This T cell receptor (beta chain) stems from a study of Graves' ophthalmopathy and Graves' hyperthyroidism. Whole-study findings and limits: Ophthalmopathy progression cases were predicted by the model with roughly 68% sensitivity and 72% to 80% specificity. Most thyroid clonotypes with frequency above 0.001 were detected in blood too.

Uncontrolled infections, pregnancy, lactation or other autoimmune diseases led to patient exclusion. About 10 ml of fresh blood yielded the PBMCs by density gradient. This CDR3 contains 14 residues. Germline V gives CDR1 SQVTM, CDR2 ANQGSEA. Investigators amplified TCR beta CDR3 regions from RNA transcripts. Second-round multiplex PCR came after first-round RT-PCR with HTBI primers. TCRdb analysed the multiplex PCR reads with MiXCR anew, one entry per CDR3 protein. The profile covers roughly 220,000 distinct CDR3 sequences, with 45% appearing a single time and roughly half taken by the ten largest. Concerning this clonotype: Its specificity is unknown. This may be a read error, as it is one base from a much larger clone.

The chain links TRBV29-1 to TRBJ2-2; the D call may be TRBD1 or TRBD2 (5 bases each). The receptor was isolated from an adult man with Graves' ophthalmopathy. The material sequenced was peripheral blood. CDR3 nucleotide sequence: TGCAGCGTTGAAACCGGCCTGGGGACCGGGGAGCTGCTTTTT. It encodes CSVETGLGTGELLF.